The 28 T cell receptor beta chains reported below all come from one sample, sequenced in a study of beta chain features in type 1 diabetes. The whole isolated RNA underwent reverse transcription, so sequencing captured expressed TCRB transcripts. Sequenced by immunoSEQ multiplex PCR; TCRdb stores in-frame clones only, minus some. Found here are roughly 290,000 clones, 7.5% to 9.5% of them singletons; the top ten hold approximately 0.99%. The sample taken for sequencing was central memory CD4+ T cells from blood. All receptors come from a woman aged 18-29 years in good health.

This clone showed up just a few times. The V call is TRBV28, the J call TRBJ2-7; TRBD1 is a possible D gene (6 bases). The V end lost 6 bases, the J end lost 1 base, and 10 bases lay between the germline ends. Germline CDR1 is MDHEN and CDR2 is SYDVKM. The CDR3 sequence is 13 residues long. CDR3 amino acids: CASREQGSYEQYV. CDR3 sequence (DNA): TGTGCCAGCAGAGAACAGGGTTCCTACGAGCAGTACGTC.

This clone was seen only a few times. The chain combines TRBV28 with TRBJ2-2; 7 positions agree with TRBD1. Germline V gene data show CDR1 as MDHEN and CDR2 as SYDVKM. J lost 7 bases, V lost 5 bases, and 4 bases had no gene match. The CDR3 has 13 residues. The CDR3 nucleotides read TGTGCCAGCAGTGCAGGGGGTCACGGGGAGCTGTTTTTT. This encodes CASSAGGHGELFF.

The rearrangement links TRBV7-2 to TRBJ2-3; D could derive from TRBD1 or TRBD2 (7 bases each). Germline CDR1 reads SGHTA; CDR2 reads FQGNSA. V gave up 5 bases and J gave up 4 bases, with 13 bases separating them. The CDR3 has 14 amino acids. CDR3 coding DNA: TGTGCCAGCAGCCGGGACAGCGGGGCAGATACGCAGTATTTT. It codes for CASSRDSGADTQYF.

The V gene is TRBV7-2, the J gene TRBJ1-1; D is ambiguous. In germline, CDR1 is SGHTA, CDR2 FQGNSA. The CDR3 is made up of 13 amino acids. V shed 5 bases and J shed 1 base, with 8 bases lying between them. The CDR3 nucleotides read TGTGCCAGCAGCAACCAGCAGAACACTGAAGCTTTCTTT. It specifies CASSNQQNTEAFF. Using reference TRBV7-2 and TRBJ1-1 for the parts outside the CDR3, the full variable domain is GAGVSQSPSNKVTEKGKDVELRCDPISGHTALYWYRQSLGQGLEFLIYFQGNSAPDKSGLPSDRFSAERTGGSVSTLTIQRTQQEDSAVYLCASSNQQNTEAFFGQGTRLTVV.

This clone was seen a handful of times. The gene calls are TRBV25-1 and TRBJ2-5; TRBD2 is a possible D gene (7 bases). This CDR3 spans 14 amino acids. V lost 8 bases and J lost 1, with 14 bases in between. Germline V gives CDR1 MGHDK, CDR2 SYGVNS. CDR3 sequence: CASSRGGAQETQYF. The CDR3 bases are TGTGCCAGCTCCCGAGGGGGGGCCCAAGAGACCCAGTACTTC.

The chain employs TRBV18 and TRBJ2-1, with a weak D call TRBD2 (6 bases). This CDR3 comprises 15 residues. Trimming left V 10 bases short and J 1 base short, with 17 bases between. Germline-derived CDR1 and CDR2 are KGHSH and LQKENI. CDR3 in DNA: TGTGCCACCTACCGGGGTGCGGGATCCTACAATGAGCAGTTCTTC. Its translation is CATYRGAGSYNEQFF.

This clone was recorded a few times. The chain couples TRBV27 to TRBJ2-7; D gene uncertain. The ends were cut back, 6 bases at V and 0 bases at J, with 12 bases in the middle. CDR3 length equals 14 residues. Germline V CDR1 and CDR2: MNHEY, SMNVEV (reference sequence). CDR3 protein: CASRSRWASYEQYV. CDR3 sequence (DNA): TGTGCCAGCAGATCACGGTGGGCCTCCTACGAGCAGTACGTC.

The table lists this clone with a few counts. The V and J genes are TRBV6-5 and TRBJ2-7, with 10 bases fitting TRBD1. Germline V gives CDR1 MNHEY, CDR2 SVGAGI. V lost 5 bases, J lost 6 bases, and 10 bases stayed unmatched. There are 15 residues in the CDR3. The CDR3 reads CASSLNPGTGVEQYF. CDR3 DNA sequence: TGTGCCAGCAGTCTAAACCCCGGGACAGGGGTCGAGCAGTACTTC.

This clone was found a few times. V usage is TRBV19 and J usage is TRBJ1-2; possibly TRBD1 for D (6 bases). CDR1 and CDR2 from the germline V gene are LNHDA and SQIVND (reference sequence). There are 15 residues in the CDR3. V lost 4 bases to trimming and J lost 2 bases, with 14 bases between them. The CDR3 DNA reads as TGTGCCAGTAGTAAATCAGGGACATTAAACTATGGCTACACCTTC. Translated, it gives CASSKSGTLNYGYTF.

The rearrangement joins TRBV6-5 to TRBJ2-2; D not resolved. CDR1 MNHEY and CDR2 SVGAGI come from the germline V gene. V was cut by 6 bases and J by 7 bases, with 12 bases left in between. This CDR3 comprises 13 residues. CDR3 region: CASSRASGGELFF. Here the CDR3 DNA reads TGTGCCAGCAGCCGAGCCTCTGGCGGGGAGCTGTTTTTT.

There are a few counts of this clone. The chain carries TRBV28 and TRBJ1-4; 8 positions agree with TRBD1. CDR1 and CDR2 (germline): MDHEN, SYDVKM. The J segment lost 11 bases and the V segment lost 6 bases, leaving 14 bases of the junction unmatched. This CDR3 is built from 15 residues. In nucleotides, the CDR3 is TGTGCCAGCAGCTTTACGGGACAGGCCCAAGGGAAACTGTTTTTT. Translated: CASSFTGQAQGKLFF.

The genes are TRBV4-2 and TRBJ2-7; unclear D gene. Trimming removed 1 base at V and 4 bases at J, with 8 bases between. The CDR3 is 13 amino acids. Germline-derived CDR1 and CDR2 are LGHNA and YNFKEQ. This CDR3 is CASSQGELYEQYF. Written as DNA, the CDR3 is TGTGCCAGCAGCCAAGGGGAACTATACGAGCAGTACTTC.

This clone came up many times. The same CDR3 is also encoded by other DNA sequences in this sample. The genes are TRBV2 and TRBJ2-5; no definite D call. V lost 1 base, J lost 4 bases, and 4 bases lay in between. The CDR3 runs 12 residues. Germline CDR1 reads SNHLY; CDR2 reads FYNNEI. The CDR3 region has the DNA TGTGCCAGCAGTGAAGGGGGAGAGACCCAGTACTTC. Encoded protein: CASSEGGETQYF. Full variable domain (outside the CDR3, taken from reference TRBV2 and TRBJ2-5): EPEVTQTPSHQVTQMGQEVILRCVPISNHLYFYWYRQILGQKVEFLVSFYNNEISEKSEIFDDQFSVERPDGSNFTLKIRSTKLEDSAMYFCASSEGGETQYFGPGTRLLVL.

This clone was seen more than once but under ten times. This chain links TRBV6-1 with TRBJ2-3, with 7 nucleotides matching TRBD1. The junction had 11 bases not matched to a gene; V was cut back by 7 bases and J by 4 bases. This CDR3 spans 15 amino acids. The V gene's germline CDR1 is MNHNS and CDR2 SASEGT. CDR3 DNA: TGTGCCAGCATTCGACAGGGACGTTGGGCAGATACGCAGTATTTT. This translates into CASIRQGRWADTQYF.

This CDR3 reads CASSLAQGDYGYTF. For the CDR3, the DNA is TGTGCCAGCAGCTTAGCACAGGGTGACTATGGCTACACCTTC. This chain connects TRBV7-9 to TRBJ1-2; TRBD1 is a possible D gene (6 bases). The CDR3 length is 14 residues. CDR1 and CDR2 (germline): SEHNR, FQNEAQ (reference sequence). Trimming left V 0 bases short and J 3 bases short, with 8 bases between.

The chain uses TRBV5-1 and TRBJ1-1; D gene uncertain. The germline V and J ends were trimmed by 7 bases and 1 base, with 11 bases remaining between them. Per the germline V gene, CDR1 is SGHRS and CDR2 is YFSETQ. CDR3 size: 13 residues. The CDR3 loop reads CASGQPPNTEAFF. CDR3 DNA sequence: TGCGCCAGCGGGCAACCACCGAACACTGAAGCTTTCTTT.

The chain employs TRBV5-1 and TRBJ2-5; weak D call: TRBD1 (6 bases). Trimming stripped 3 bases from V and 1 base from J, with 13 bases between. CDR1 and CDR2 (germline): SGHRS, YFSETQ. This CDR3 is built from 15 residues. The CDR3 coding sequence is TGCGCCAGCAGCTCGCAGGGGCCTTCCCAAGAGACCCAGTACTTC. Its protein is CASSSQGPSQETQYF.

In this sample, this clone turned up many times. The chain combines TRBV28 with TRBJ2-6; tentatively, D is TRBD2 (5 bases). This CDR3 comprises 16 residues. The germline V and J ends were trimmed by 8 bases and 0 bases, with 14 bases remaining between them. Germline V gene sequence: CDR1 MDHEN, CDR2 SYDVKM. In DNA form, the CDR3 reads TGTGCCAGCGGAGCGGCGTGGAACTCTGGGGCCAACGTCCTGACTTTC. Translated: CASGAAWNSGANVLTF.

J is TRBJ1-4 and V is TRBV11-2; TRBD1 agrees at 7 bases. The CDR3 has 14 amino acids. Trimming removed 5 bases from V and 7 bases from J; junction bases left unmatched: 7. Germline V gene lookup returns CDR1 SGHAT and CDR2 FQNNGV. The CDR3 nucleotides read TGTGCCAGCAGCCGCGGGACAGTCGGTGAAAAACTGTTTTTT. Translation: CASSRGTVGEKLFF.

There are a few counts of this clone. The gene calls are TRBV5-1 and TRBJ1-4, with D possibly TRBD1 on 6 matching bases. The V end lost 2 bases, the J end lost 7 bases, and 9 bases lay between the germline ends. CDR1 and CDR2 from the germline V gene are SGHRS and YFSETQ. The CDR3 has 13 residues. The CDR3 DNA reads TGCGCCAGCAGCTTACAGGGCTCTGAAAAACTGTTTTTT. This codes for CASSLQGSEKLFF.

The rearrangement joins TRBV7-2 to TRBJ1-2; D not certain. Germline values: CDR1 SGHTA, CDR2 FQGNSA. This CDR3 is 13 amino acids long. V lost 1 base and J lost 8, with 11 bases in between. CDR3 loop: CASSLVLALGYTF. The CDR3 DNA reads as TGTGCCAGCAGCTTAGTCTTAGCTTTAGGCTACACCTTC.

The chain joins TRBV14 to TRBJ1-2; no definite D call. Trimming shortened V by 1 base and J by 2 bases, and 11 bases separated the two germline ends. The CDR3 contains 15 residues. Germline CDR1 SGHDN, CDR2 FVKESK. Here the CDR3 reads CASSQGLVGNYGYTF. Here the CDR3 DNA reads TGTGCCAGCAGCCAAGGTTTGGTGGGAAACTATGGCTACACCTTC.

V gene TRBV4-3 combines with J gene TRBJ2-1; D is tentatively TRBD1 or TRBD2 (6 bases each). CDR1 LGHNA and CDR2 YSLEER come from the germline V gene. CDR3 size: 14 residues. Trimming pared 0 bases from V and 10 bases from J, leaving 13 bases between. The CDR3 DNA sequence: TGCGCCAGCAGCCAAGACCACGGGGGCTGGGAGCAGTTCTTC. It is translated as CASSQDHGGWEQFF.

This clone has just a few counts. Germline and junction disagree at one end, which may indicate a read error. The rearrangement joins TRBV7-2 to TRBJ2-3; 8 positions match TRBD2. Per the germline V gene, CDR1 is SGHTA and CDR2 is FQGNSA. The CDR3 length is 15 residues. The CDR3, as DNA: TGTGCCAGCAGCTTACGGAGCGGGAGCAAAGATACGCAGTATTTT. It translates to CASSLRSGSKDTQYF.

Only a few counts were recorded for this clone. The V gene is TRBV28, the J gene TRBJ2-2, with D possibly being TRBD1 or TRBD2 (6 bases each). This CDR3 region has 17 residues. CDR1 is MDHEN, CDR2 SYDVKM, per germline. Deletions cut 4 bases from V and 6 bases from J, with 21 bases between. This CDR3 reads CASSSPRGAGEAGELFF. CDR3 DNA sequence: TGTGCCAGCAGTTCCCCAAGAGGGGCAGGGGAGGCCGGGGAGCTGTTTTTT.

This clone has just a few counts. The chain joins TRBV7-9 to TRBJ2-1; 10 bases map to TRBD2. The CDR3 loop spans 17 amino acids. Germline CDR1 is SEHNR and CDR2 is FQNEAQ (reference sequence). V lost 1 base and J lost 0; bases outside the gene matches: 3. CDR3 sequence reads: CASSLGASGSSYNEQFF. The CDR3 DNA follows: TGTGCCAGCAGCTTAGGGGCTAGCGGGAGCTCCTACAATGAGCAGTTCTTC.

The chain combines TRBV5-4 with TRBJ2-5; D is undetermined. The CDR3 consists of 13 residues. The germline V gene has CDR1 SGHNT and CDR2 YYREEE (reference sequence). Trimming removed 1 base from V and 2 bases from J, with 6 bases in between. The CDR3 coding sequence is TGTGCCAGCAGCTTGTTTGCTCAAGAGACCCAGTACTTC. Amino acid sequence: CASSLFAQETQYF.

This chain connects TRBV30 to TRBJ2-5; the D gene is possibly TRBD2 (6 bases). The J call may be in error: the DNA end matches TRBJ2-7 better. Germline V gene data show CDR1 as GTSNPN and CDR2 as SVGIG (reference sequence). The CDR3 loop spans 11 amino acids. The CDR3 region is CAWSAGAEQYF. CDR3 bases: TGTGCCTGGAGTGCGGGAGCCGAGCAGTACTTC.